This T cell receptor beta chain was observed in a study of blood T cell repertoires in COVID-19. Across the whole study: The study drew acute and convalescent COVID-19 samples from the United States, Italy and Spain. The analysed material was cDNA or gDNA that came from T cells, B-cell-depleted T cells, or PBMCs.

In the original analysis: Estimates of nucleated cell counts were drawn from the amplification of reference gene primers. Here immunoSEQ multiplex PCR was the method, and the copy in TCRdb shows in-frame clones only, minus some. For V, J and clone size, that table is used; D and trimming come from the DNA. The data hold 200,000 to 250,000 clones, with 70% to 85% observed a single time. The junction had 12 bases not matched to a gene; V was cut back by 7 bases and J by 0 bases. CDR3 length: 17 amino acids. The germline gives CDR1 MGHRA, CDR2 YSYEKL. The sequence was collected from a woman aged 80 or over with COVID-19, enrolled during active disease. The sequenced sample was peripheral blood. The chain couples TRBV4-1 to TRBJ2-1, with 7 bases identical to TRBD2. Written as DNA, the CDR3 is TGCGCCAGCACCCTCGGGGGATCGGGGGGCTCCTACAATGAGCAGTTCTTC. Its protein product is CASTLGGSGGSYNEQFF.